The clone carrying this TCR beta chain was picked up one time. Its antigen is still unknown. The V gene lost 3 bases and the J gene lost 1 base, with 10 bases spanning the gap. This CDR3 spans 14 amino acids. Germline CDR1 is SGHDT and CDR2 is YYEEEE. This entry belongs to a study of CD8 T cells in acute hepatitis C reinfection. Study results and caveats: Differing sequencing approaches may have limited exact matches to other epitopes.

Assay used: immunoSEQ multiplex PCR; TCRdb lists only in-frame clones, some missing. The sample contains about 38,000 clones, 85% to 90% of which appear only once. The time point was: naive CD8 control sorted from an acute-time-point sample. Cells were stained for CD3, CD8 and CD45RO, excluding dead cells. Input material: naive CD8+ T cells from PBMCs. The genes are TRBV5-6 and TRBJ1-1, with D possibly TRBD1 on 5 matching bases. This TCR derives from a man between 25 and 39 years old with chronic hepatitis C. CDR3 DNA sequence: TGTGCCAGCAGCTGGGGACCCGAGAACACTGAAGCTTTCTTT. Its protein product is CASSWGPENTEAFF.